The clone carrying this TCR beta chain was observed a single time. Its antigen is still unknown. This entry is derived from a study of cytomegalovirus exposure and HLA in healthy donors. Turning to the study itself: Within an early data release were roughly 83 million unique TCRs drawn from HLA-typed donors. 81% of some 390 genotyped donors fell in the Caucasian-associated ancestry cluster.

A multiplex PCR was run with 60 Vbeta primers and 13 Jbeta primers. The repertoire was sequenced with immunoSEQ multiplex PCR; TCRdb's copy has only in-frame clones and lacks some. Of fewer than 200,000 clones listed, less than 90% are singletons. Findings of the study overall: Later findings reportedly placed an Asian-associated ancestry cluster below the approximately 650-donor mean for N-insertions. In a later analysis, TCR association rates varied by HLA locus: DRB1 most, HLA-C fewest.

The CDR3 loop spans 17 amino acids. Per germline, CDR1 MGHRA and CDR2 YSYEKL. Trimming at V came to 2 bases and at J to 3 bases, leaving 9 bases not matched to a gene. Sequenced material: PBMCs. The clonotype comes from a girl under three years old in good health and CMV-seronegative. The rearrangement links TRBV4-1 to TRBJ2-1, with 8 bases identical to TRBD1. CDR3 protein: CASSQWAGGEIYNEQFF. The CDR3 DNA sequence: TGCGCCAGCAGCCAATGGGCAGGGGGCGAAATCTACAATGAGCAGTTCTTC.